The rows below give T cell receptor beta chains drawn from one sample of a study of blood T cell repertoires in COVID-19. The method was immunoSEQ multiplex PCR; TCRdb's version includes in-frame clones alone and lacks a portion of them. The profile covers under 250,000 clones, with approximately 85% appearing a single time and approximately 8.2% taken by the ten largest. The sample comprised PBMCs or T cells enriched from blood (not recorded which). The receptors originated from a woman in her forties or fifties with acute COVID-19. Both conserved end residues are part of each CDR3. The D gene is left open where the match is weak. Clone size is not always given. Where it is, it says once, few, many or a class for expanded clones.

V,J,size,D,CDR3,DNA
TRBV5-1,TRBJ1-1,NA,NA,CATKNQVGNTEAFF,TGCGCCACCAAGAACCAGGTTGGGAACACTGAAGCTTTCTTT
TRBV27,TRBJ1-5,NA,NA,CASSSGRSNQPQHF,TGTGCCAGCAGTTCCGGGAGGAGCAATCAGCCCCAGCATTTT
TRBV7-8,TRBJ1-4,NA,NA,CASSLGGRVNEKLFF,TGTGCCAGCAGCTTAGGGGGGAGGGTAAACGAAAAACTGTTTTTT
TRBV9,TRBJ1-6,NA,NA,CASSSSGDFNSPLHF,TGTGCCAGCAGCTCGAGCGGGGACTTTAATTCACCCCTCCACTTT
TRBV3-1/TRBV3-2,TRBJ2-2,NA,TRBD2,CATLAGETGELFF,TGTGCCACCCTAGCGGGGGAGACCGGGGAGCTGTTTTTT
TRBV19,TRBJ1-3,NA,NA,CASSPGTTGNTIYF,TGTGCCAGTAGTCCTGGGACAACTGGAAACACCATATATTTT
TRBV6-5,TRBJ1-5,few,TRBD1,CASGDRGNQPQHF,TGTGCCAGCGGGGACAGGGGCAATCAGCCCCAGCATTTT
TRBV30,TRBJ1-2,NA,NA,CAWRAGGTYGYTF,TGTGCCTGGAGGGCAGGAGGTACCTATGGCTACACCTTC
TRBV7-2,TRBJ1-5,NA,NA,CASSPFDQPQHF,TGTGCCAGCAGCCCATTTGATCAGCCCCAGCATTTT
TRBV9,TRBJ2-2,NA,TRBD1,CASSVQGAHTGELFF,TGTGCCAGCAGCGTACAGGGGGCCCACACCGGGGAGCTGTTTTTT
TRBV2,TRBJ2-1,NA,TRBD2,CASSGSSGGASNEQFF,TGTGCCAGCAGTGGATCCAGCGGGGGGGCTTCGAATGAGCAGTTCTTC
TRBV7-2,TRBJ1-5,NA,NA,CASSLRVSASNQPQHF,TGTGCCAGCAGCTTACGGGTATCAGCTAGCAATCAGCCCCAGCATTTT
TRBV5-1,TRBJ1-2,once,TRBD1,CASSLASGQIFYGYTF,TGCGCCAGCAGCTTGGCCTCGGGACAGATCTTCTATGGCTACACCTTC
TRBV5-1,TRBJ1-1,NA,TRBD1,CASSEDRGTLQGAEAFF,TGCGCCAGCAGCGAGGACAGGGGCACTCTCCAAGGGGCTGAAGCTTTCTTT
TRBV27,TRBJ1-2,NA,NA,CASSSRQTSGGYTF,TGTGCCAGCAGTTCACGACAGACTTCCGGGGGCTACACCTTC
TRBV5-4,TRBJ1-6,NA,TRBD1,CASSESGQLNSPLHF,TGTGCCAGCAGCGAATCGGGACAGCTTAATTCACCCCTCCACTTT
TRBV29-1,TRBJ1-1,NA,TRBD1,CSVEDLLGQGMLAEAFF,TGCAGCGTTGAAGATCTTCTGGGACAGGGAATGTTGGCTGAAGCTTTCTTT
TRBV5-6,TRBJ2-2,NA,TRBD1,CASSLGTGTGELFF,TGTGCCAGCAGCTTGGGGACAGGAACCGGGGAGCTGTTTTTT
TRBV20-1,TRBJ1-4,NA,NA,CSASRGGGGGNEKLFF,TGCAGTGCTAGTCGAGGTGGGGGCGGAGGTAATGAAAAACTGTTTTTT
TRBV18,TRBJ1-3,NA,NA,CASSPGEASSGNTIYF,TGTGCCAGCTCACCAGGGGAGGCCAGCTCTGGAAACACCATATATTTT
TRBV5-4,TRBJ1-1,NA,NA,CASSTTGPSTEAFF,TGTGCCAGCAGCACCACAGGTCCGAGCACTGAAGCTTTCTTT
TRBV5-1,TRBJ2-7,few,TRBD2,CASSLTGGHYEQYF,TGCGCCAGCAGCTTGACGGGGGGGCACTACGAGCAGTACTTC
TRBV11-2,TRBJ1-2,NA,TRBD1,CASRTGTGDLDGYTF,TGTGCCAGCAGAACCGGGACAGGCGATTTGGATGGCTACACCTTC
TRBV9,TRBJ2-7,NA,NA,CASSVGDTTYEQYF,TGTGCCAGCAGCGTAGGGGACACTACCTACGAGCAGTACTTC
TRBV24-1,TRBJ1-3,NA,TRBD1,CATSDPGTGGHTIYF,TGTGCCACCAGTGATCCTGGGACAGGGGGCCACACCATATATTTT
TRBV11-2,TRBJ2-1,NA,NA,CASSFAVGNEQFF,TGTGCCAGCAGCTTCGCAGTTGGCAATGAGCAGTTCTTC
TRBV25-1,TRBJ1-2,NA,NA,CASSEYQGGYTF,TGTGCCAGCAGTGAATATCAGGGCGGCTACACCTTC
TRBV19,TRBJ1-4,NA,TRBD1,CASSIGRQGGEKLFF,TGTGCCAGTAGTATAGGGCGACAGGGAGGTGAAAAACTGTTTTTT
TRBV19,TRBJ1-3,few,NA,CASSIGTATGNTIYF,TGTGCCAGTAGTATCGGGACTGCAACTGGAAACACCATATATTTT
TRBV6-5,TRBJ1-2,NA,TRBD1,CASSPGQDWYGYTF,TGTGCCAGCAGTCCTGGACAGGATTGGTATGGCTACACCTTC
TRBV7-3,TRBJ1-1,NA,NA,CASSLSGGLDEAFF,TGTGCCAGCAGCTTAAGCGGGGGCCTCGATGAAGCTTTCTTT
TRBV18,TRBJ1-4,NA,NA,CASSPEPQGTWKKLFF,TGTGCCAGCTCACCAGAACCGCAGGGTACTTGGAAAAAACTGTTTTTT
TRBV7-2,TRBJ2-5,NA,NA,CASSLALAGQETQYF,TGTGCCAGCAGCTTAGCGCTGGCAGGGCAAGAGACCCAGTACTTC
TRBV27,TRBJ1-2,NA,NA,CASSLHYSGGYTF,TGTGCCAGCAGTTTACACTATAGTGGCGGCTACACCTTC